These T cell receptor beta chains were read from a single sample in a study of neurological immune-mediated disorders. Each CDR3 protein is one row after TCRdb ran MiXCR on the 5' RACE reads. This sample carries about 35,000 distinct CDR3 sequences, 3.8% of them seen once, and the ten largest clones take 2.2%. The sequenced sample consisted of PBMCs. These receptors all stem from a man younger than 40 with multiple sclerosis. Both conserved end residues are part of each CDR3. A row's size may be missing; if present it is once, few, many or a size class.

CDR3: CASSPTKAGQPQHF
V: TRBV7-6
size: many
J: TRBJ1-5

CDR3: CSASLTYEQYF
V: TRBV20-1
size: many
J: TRBJ2-7

CDR3: CASSSSGDTYEQYF
V: TRBV18
size: many
J: TRBJ2-7

CDR3: CASSPTPPRGAPSTDTQYF
V: TRBV9
size: many
J: TRBJ2-3

CDR3: CATSRDLPSSYNEQFF
V: TRBV15
size: many
J: TRBJ2-1

CDR3: CASSFREGGTQYF
V: TRBV5-1
size: many
J: TRBJ2-3

CDR3: CSARESGVLTGELFF
V: TRBV20-1
size: many
J: TRBJ2-2

CDR3: CASSPRVGENYGYTF
V: TRBV7-6
size: few
J: TRBJ1-2

CDR3: CASRTGAGDNEQFF
V: TRBV12-3/TRBV12-4
size: many
J: TRBJ2-1

CDR3: CSATSAGGSTDTQYF
V: TRBV20-1
size: many
J: TRBJ2-3

CDR3: CSAPRGAGSTDTQYF
V: TRBV29-1
size: many
J: TRBJ2-3

CDR3: CASSSRGLSNTEAFF
V: TRBV27
size: many
J: TRBJ1-1

CDR3: CSAPWTGNTGELFF
V: TRBV20-1
size: many
J: TRBJ2-2

CDR3: CASSDREIANYGYTF
V: TRBV6-6
size: few
J: TRBJ1-2

CDR3: CSASPARRETQYF
V: TRBV20-1
size: many
J: TRBJ2-5

CDR3: CASSKGQGENQPQHF
V: TRBV12-3/TRBV12-4
size: many
J: TRBJ1-5

CDR3: CASNSFERGVETQYF
V: TRBV6-1
size: few
J: TRBJ2-5

CDR3: CSARDVASGVQETQYF
V: TRBV20-1
size: many
J: TRBJ2-5

CDR3: CASSRWTEETQYF
V: TRBV7-9
size: many
J: TRBJ2-5

CDR3: CASSKGQSYEQYF
V: TRBV7-6
size: many
J: TRBJ2-7

CDR3: CASSLDGNGYTF
V: TRBV12-3/TRBV12-4
size: many
J: TRBJ1-2

CDR3: CASRGQLGSGANVLTF
V: TRBV5-5
size: many
J: TRBJ2-6

CDR3: CSARAYVRASTGELFF
V: TRBV20-1
size: few
J: TRBJ2-2

CDR3: CASSVSGQGLEAFF
V: TRBV5-1
size: -
J: TRBJ1-1

CDR3: CASSSGQGLHNEQFF
V: TRBV5-1
size: many
J: TRBJ2-1

CDR3: CSARLSSGGGKNIQYF
V: TRBV20-1
size: once
J: TRBJ2-4

CDR3: CASRLGGYEQFF
V: TRBV7-2
size: many
J: TRBJ2-1

CDR3: CSASSGPNYGYTF
V: TRBV20-1
size: many
J: TRBJ1-2

CDR3: CASSFQGADSPLHF
V: TRBV13
size: many
J: TRBJ1-6

CDR3: CASSLDRASLEAFF
V: TRBV5-1
size: many
J: TRBJ1-1

CDR3: CATGRTGAGELFF
V: TRBV6-1
size: many
J: TRBJ2-2

CDR3: CASSLGGKVITQYF
V: TRBV28
size: -
J: TRBJ2-3

CDR3: CATSIYNEQFF
V: TRBV24-1
size: many
J: TRBJ2-1

CDR3: CSASFPPPNYGYTF
V: TRBV20-1
size: many
J: TRBJ1-2

CDR3: CASSPPGTSYEQYF
V: TRBV18
size: few
J: TRBJ2-7

CDR3: CASSLARGAGTTDTQYF
V: TRBV7-2
size: medium-sized
J: TRBJ2-3

CDR3: CASSSLMTGGDEQYF
V: TRBV27
size: few
J: TRBJ2-7

CDR3: CASSLPQGGPFF
V: TRBV12-3/TRBV12-4
size: many
J: TRBJ2-1

CDR3: CASSYGGHTGELFF
V: TRBV6-5
size: many
J: TRBJ2-2

CDR3: CSAYRDPSSYTEAFF
V: TRBV20-1
size: medium-sized
J: TRBJ1-1

CDR3: CASTPQGALGYTF
V: TRBV12-3/TRBV12-4
size: many
J: TRBJ1-2

CDR3: CASSSSGQIFNSPLHF
V: TRBV5-1
size: many
J: TRBJ1-6

CDR3: CASSRGGAYEAFF
V: TRBV6-5
size: many
J: TRBJ1-1

CDR3: CSATGTSGTSHTDTQYF
V: TRBV20-1
size: few
J: TRBJ2-3

CDR3: CSARRLAEAYEQYF
V: TRBV20-1
size: many
J: TRBJ2-7

CDR3: CASGRGLEQFF
V: TRBV6-6
size: few
J: TRBJ2-1

CDR3: CSAETGSTEAFF
V: TRBV20-1
size: -
J: TRBJ1-1

CDR3: CASSFGTGLYEQYF
V: TRBV7-9
size: many
J: TRBJ2-7

CDR3: CASSWRGYNQPQHF
V: TRBV12-3/TRBV12-4
size: many
J: TRBJ1-5